The clone carrying this T cell receptor (beta chain) was counted only a few times. Its antigen is currently unknown. Time point in this sample: patch test 1, 2 weeks after DPC sensitization. The treatment is: therapeutic diphenylcyclopropenone sensitization with weekly scalp DPC. Looked up from germline, CDR1 is SGHRS and CDR2 is YFSETQ. V dropped 4 bases and J dropped 10 bases, with 15 bases sitting between them. The length of the CDR3 is 14 residues. Source study methods: A typical sample had around 96,000 TCRs, with roughly 23,224 to 690,600 overall. In TCRdb, the RACE reads were re-called with MiXCR into one record per CDR3 protein. In this record, the V and J calls reflect TCRdb's handling and not the investigators' own analysis. The data show around 120,000 distinct CDR3 sequences, roughly 13% seen once. This sample is drawn from a study of human T cells and chemical hapten exposure. The wider study: TCR yields per sample varied mostly from small pooled library volume differences. General observations from the study: DPC sensitization produced no change in TCRs with frequency above 1 in 1000.

The rearrangement uses TRBV5-1 and TRBJ1-6; weak D call: TRBD1 (5 bases). This TCR derives from a man aged 18 to 30 with alopecia areata. Some clones in this sample may be carry-over from other donors' samples. The sample consisted of whole blood, taken in connection with sensitization to the hapten diphenylcyclopropenone (DPC). This CDR3 reads CASSQGPELSPLHF. Here the CDR3 DNA reads TGCGCCAGCAGCCAGGGTCCGGAGCTGTCACCCCTCCACTTT.